Below, 14 T cell receptor beta chains from the same sample are listed, as sequenced in a study of blood T cells in healthy people across ages. Alongside a J-beta primer mix, a sample-barcoded 5' primer served in a second PCR lasting about 6 to 11 cycles. TCRdb processed the 5' RACE reads anew with MiXCR; each CDR3 protein has one entry. The sample includes around 820,000 distinct CDR3 sequences, more than 20% seen only once; the top ten take under 4%. The sample was also linked to a second study, of T cells of mothers and their children.

Sequencing was performed on blood. These receptors all come from a boy aged 5-17 years in good health.

This chain uses TRBV4-3 with TRBJ2-2; D unresolved. Germline V gene data show CDR1 as LGHNA and CDR2 as YSLEER. The CDR3 consists of 18 residues. Trimming shortened V by 0 bases and J by 0 bases, and 14 bases separated the two germline ends. The CDR3 sequence is CASSQDRPGAANTGELFF. CDR3 DNA sequence: TGCGCCAGCAGCCAAGACCGGCCAGGAGCTGCGAACACCGGGGAGCTGTTTTTT.

The gene calls are TRBV2 and TRBJ2-1, with D uncertain. The CDR3 spans 16 residues. V gave up 6 bases and J gave up 1 base, with 16 bases separating them. The germline CDR1 and CDR2 sequences are SNHLY and FYNNEI. The CDR3 loop reads CASRPFTGRSYNEQFF. CDR3 in DNA: TGTGCCAGCAGACCATTCACGGGTAGGTCCTACAATGAGCAGTTCTTC.

This clonotype occurred a few times. The CDR3 coding sequence is TGTGCCAGCAGTAGGACAGGGGGAAGTGAAAAACTGTTTTTT. Translating it yields CASSRTGGSEKLFF. The chain recombines TRBV12-3 or TRBV12-4 with TRBJ1-4; 10 bases are shared with TRBD1. The CDR3 is made up of 14 amino acids. J gave up 7 bases and V 5 bases, and 4 bases lay outside the gene matches.

This CDR3 reads CASSKGERVRTDTQYF. The CDR3 DNA sequence: TGTGCCAGCAGTAAAGGGGAGAGGGTCCGCACAGATACGCAGTATTTT. The J gene is TRBJ2-3, the V gene TRBV6-1; D may correspond to TRBD1 or TRBD2 (5 bases each). This CDR3 region has 16 residues. With 5 bases removed from V and 1 base from J, the gap between germline ends came to 16 bases. Germline V CDR1 and CDR2: MNHNS, SASEGT.

Only a few counts were recorded for this clonotype. At one end the junction does not follow the germline gene, possibly because of a read error. The V call is TRBV15, the J call TRBJ1-4, with D unresolved. Germline-derived CDR1 and CDR2 are LNHNV and YYDKDF (reference sequence). There are 15 residues in the CDR3. CDR3 in amino acids: CATSGDRRPNEKLFF. DNA for the CDR3: TGTGCCACCAGCGGAGACCGACGGCCTAATGAAAAACTGTTTTTT.

The sample holds many counts of this clonotype. The chain joins TRBV20-1 to TRBJ2-7; the D is unclear. The CDR3 is made up of 12 amino acids. In germline, CDR1 is DFQATT, CDR2 SNEGSKA (reference sequence). The V and J ends lost 0 bases and 2 bases respectively, with 5 bases between them. The DNA of the CDR3 is TGCAGTGCTAGAGACGGCACCTACGAGCAGTACTTC. As protein: CSARDGTYEQYF.

The chain carries TRBV7-2 and TRBJ2-4; 12 nucleotides match TRBD2. The germline gives CDR1 SGHTA, CDR2 FQGNSA. J gave up 2 bases and V 5 bases, and 4 bases lay outside the gene matches. The CDR3 sequence is 16 residues long. This chain's CDR3 is CASSPGLAGTKNIQYF. The CDR3 nucleotides are TGTGCCAGCAGCCCCGGACTAGCGGGGACCAAAAACATTCAGTACTTC.

In its sample, this clonotype was seen a few times. The rearrangement uses TRBV12-3 or TRBV12-4 and TRBJ2-3; 8 nucleotides align to TRBD1. V shed 4 bases, J shed 6 bases, and the junction held 6 bases outside the gene matches. The CDR3 spans 14 residues. The CDR3: CASSSDRVGDTQYF. CDR3 DNA: TGTGCCAGCAGTTCGGACAGGGTGGGGGATACGCAGTATTTT.

Note on this clonotype: The junction and the germline gene differ at one end; a read error may be behind it. The chain is built from TRBV10-3 and TRBJ2-7, with 8 bases matching TRBD1. The CDR3 runs to 15 residues. The germline V gene encodes CDR1 ENHRY and CDR2 SYGVKD. The CDR3, as DNA: TGTGCCACCAGTCCCGACAGGGGAGGAACCTACGAGCAGTACTTC. Amino acids: CATSPDRGGTYEQYF.

The gene calls are TRBV7-2 and TRBJ2-1, with a tentative D call TRBD1 (6 bases). The last part of the DNA fits TRBJ2-7 better; the J call may be wrong. This CDR3 region has 15 residues. Per the germline V gene, CDR1 is SGHTA and CDR2 is FQGNSA. The CDR3 loop reads CASSRSTGSPYEQYF. The CDR3 bases are TGTGCCAGCAGTAGATCGACAGGTAGCCCCTACGAGCAGTACTTC.

V gene TRBV4-2 combines with J gene TRBJ2-2, with 9 bases lining up with TRBD1. The CDR3 runs 16 residues. V trimming: 1 base; J trimming: 7 bases; junction bases outside the gene matches: 7. Germline assignment: CDR1 LGHNA and CDR2 YNFKEQ. CDR3 coding DNA: TGTGCCAGCAGCCAAGGGGGGACAGGGCGAGGCGGGGAGCTGTTTTTT. It yields the protein CASSQGGTGRGGELFF.

The chain uses TRBV7-2 and TRBJ2-3, with 11 bases aligning to TRBD2. Germline V gene lookup returns CDR1 SGHTA and CDR2 FQGNSA. The length of the CDR3 is 17 residues. The V gene end was trimmed by 4 bases and the J gene end by 4 bases; junction bases not matched to a gene: 10. In DNA form, the CDR3 reads TGTGCCAGCAGCTATTACCCCGGACTAGCGGGTCCAGATACGCAGTATTTT. Residues: CASSYYPGLAGPDTQYF.

This clonotype came up a few times. The chain couples TRBV4-3 to TRBJ2-3; the match to TRBD2 covers 12 bases. The CDR3 totals 16 residues. CDR1 and CDR2 from the germline V gene are LGHNA and YSLEER. The junction had 8 bases not matched to a gene; V was cut back by 4 bases and J by 6 bases. The CDR3 region is CASSPTLAGGSDTQYF. DNA for the CDR3: TGCGCCAGCAGCCCGACGCTAGCGGGGGGGTCGGATACGCAGTATTTT.

This clonotype was counted only a few times. The V and J genes are TRBV20-1 and TRBJ2-1; TRBD1 agrees at 9 bases. This CDR3 is built from 15 residues. The ends lost 3 bases at V and 0 bases at J; junction bases unmatched: 3. Germline V gives CDR1 DFQATT, CDR2 SNEGSKA (reference sequence). In DNA form, the CDR3 reads TGCAGTGCTAGGGGGACAGGGAGCTCCTACAATGAGCAGTTCTTC. Amino acid sequence: CSARGTGSSYNEQFF.